This entry features one T cell receptor (beta chain) sequence. The sample comes from a study of T cells in Graves' hyperthyroidism and ophthalmopathy. RNA transcripts were the template for amplifying TCR beta CDR3 regions. The TCR CDR3 was amplified in a first-round RT-PCR using the HTBI primer set. TCRdb analysed the multiplex PCR reads with MiXCR anew, one entry per CDR3 protein. The sample consists of hundreds of thousands of distinct CDR3 sequences, roughly 20% of them appearing once. Sequencing was carried out using blood. The sequence was obtained from a woman aged 45-59 years with Graves' hyperthyroidism that later progressed to Graves' ophthalmopathy.

The CDR3 DNA sequence: TGTGCCAGCAGCACGACTAGCAACGTAGCCAAAAACATTCAGTACTTC. It translates to CASSTTSNVAKNIQYF. V usage is TRBV7-9 and J usage is TRBJ2-4, with 7 bases aligning to TRBD2. CDR3 length: 16 amino acids. Germline V gene lookup returns CDR1 SEHNR and CDR2 FQNEAQ (reference sequence). J lost 0 bases, V lost 5 bases, and 7 bases had no gene match. Filled out from reference TRBV7-9 and TRBJ2-4, the complete variable domain reads DTGVSQNPRHKITKRGQNVTFRCDPISEHNRLYWYRQTLGQGPEFLTYFQNEAQLEKSRLLSDRFSAERPKGSFSTLEIQRTEQGDSAMYLCASSTTSNVAKNIQYFGAGTRLSVL.